The rows below give T cell receptor beta chains drawn from one sample of a study of control samples from healthy donors and cancer patients. TCRdb's copy holds only in-frame clones and misses some; the assay was immunoSEQ multiplex PCR. The sample contains under 95,000 clones, 75% to 90% of which appear only once. Sequenced sample: blood. These TCRs come from a man aged 45 to 65 in good health. CDR3s leave out the opening cysteine and the closing phenylalanine or tryptophan. Each record gives: CDR3 protein, V gene, J gene, D gene. A D gene is named only where the DNA matches it firmly.

ASSHGTSGKYNEQF	TRBV4-3	TRBJ2-1	TRBD2
SASSEREKGEQY	TRBV20-1	TRBJ2-7	TRBD2
AWSGGTNSPTAF	TRBV30	TRBJ1-1	.
ASSTSGRSYNEQF	TRBV18	TRBJ2-1	TRBD2
ATSDLRTSGRAGTGELF	TRBV24-1	TRBJ2-2	TRBD2
ASSQWGSLLKRF	TRBV4-1	TRBJ2-1	.
ASSFVGGNTEAF	TRBV19	TRBJ1-1	.
ASSLAQGTGGSPLH	TRBV19	TRBJ1-6	TRBD1
ASSYRGPTNEKLF	TRBV6-5	TRBJ1-4	TRBD1
ASSLSPGLLQETQY	TRBV4-1	TRBJ2-5	.
ASSYYRGDTEAF	TRBV7-9	TRBJ1-1	TRBD1
ASSFGGSSADTQY	TRBV28	TRBJ2-3	.
ASSSLTGGGVVEQY	TRBV28	TRBJ2-7	TRBD2
ASSSGSFSGDEQF	TRBV5-1	TRBJ2-1	.
ASSLAELSYEQY	TRBV5-5	TRBJ2-7	.
ASSLVGQWRVGPEKLF	TRBV5-6	TRBJ1-4	TRBD1
ASRHSGSSSYEQY	TRBV14	TRBJ2-7	TRBD2
ASSLQGTNEKLF	TRBV19	TRBJ1-4	.
ASSQEDGRGYT	TRBV4-3	TRBJ1-2	.
ASSSGTGGPTNEKLF	TRBV27	TRBJ1-4	TRBD1
ASSFPGGGFQPQH	TRBV28	TRBJ1-5	.
ATSRRGSGANVLT	TRBV15	TRBJ2-6	.
ASSSSGRPAYEQY	TRBV7-2	TRBJ2-7	TRBD2
ASSYGRNTGELF	TRBV6-2/TRBV6-3	TRBJ2-2	.
ASSHATPYNEQF	TRBV4-3	TRBJ2-1	.
ASSRDREGETQY	TRBV5-1	TRBJ2-5	TRBD1
ASSMGSMNTEAF	TRBV19	TRBJ1-1	.
ASSQGTGTETQY	TRBV4-3	TRBJ2-5	.
ASSLAGTGGADTQY	TRBV7-2	TRBJ2-3	TRBD1
ASSPDAASNQPQH	TRBV6-4	TRBJ1-5	.
TTTGGSYGYT	TRBV29-1	TRBJ1-2	.
ASSRGAASNEKLF	TRBV5-8	TRBJ1-4	.
ASSLQGTNTEAF	TRBV5-1	TRBJ1-1	.
ASSSREAGSPLH	TRBV7-8	TRBJ1-6	.
ASSHRQLTDTQY	TRBV6-5	TRBJ2-3	.
ASSKTPWPSGRRGGELF	TRBV28	TRBJ2-2	TRBD2
ASTGPLGGEQY	TRBV19	TRBJ2-7	.
ASSSQGYTIY	TRBV11-2	TRBJ1-3	.
ASSLEGLGGTNTGELF	TRBV7-2	TRBJ2-2	.
ATSGVGQGRPDTQY	TRBV24-1	TRBJ2-3	TRBD1
ASSGWANTGELF	TRBV9	TRBJ2-2	.
ASSGGPNTEAF	TRBV14	TRBJ1-1	.
AISESDNTEAF	TRBV10-3	TRBJ1-1	.
ASQGSTGSYNEQF	TRBV7-2	TRBJ2-1	.
ASSLGSGAADTQY	TRBV7-9	TRBJ2-3	TRBD2
ASSLPGAVGGNSPLH	TRBV28	TRBJ1-6	.
ASSQELAASYNEQF	TRBV3-1/TRBV3-2	TRBJ2-1	TRBD2
SVGSQLNTEAF	TRBV29-1	TRBJ1-1	.
ASSLSGGAGTDTQY	TRBV7-8	TRBJ2-3	.
ASSPPNTDTQY	TRBV18	TRBJ2-3	.
ASSPTANTEAF	TRBV7-7	TRBJ1-1	.
ASSFLATGMGYT	TRBV13	TRBJ1-2	TRBD1
ASSRGQGVNSPLH	TRBV3-1/TRBV3-2	TRBJ1-6	TRBD1